The 28 T cell receptor beta chains listed next were all sequenced from one sample in a study of blood T cell repertoires in COVID-19. Profiled with immunoSEQ multiplex PCR; TCRdb holds only in-frame clones, not every one. Of about 240,000 clones listed, about 82% were seen once; the top ten hold over 5.5%. The sequencing sample was made of peripheral blood. These TCRs come from a woman aged 55-75 years with active or convalescent COVID-19.

This clone was seen a few times. The J gene is TRBJ1-2, the V gene TRBV6-5, with 7 bases matching TRBD1. The CDR3 is 14 residues long. The V gene's germline CDR1 is MNHEY and CDR2 SVGAGI. Trimming removed 6 bases from V and 10 bases from J; junction bases left unmatched: 14. CDR3 protein: CASSPRTGPPVYTF. The CDR3, as DNA: TGTGCCAGCAGCCCCCGGACAGGTCCGCCGGTCTACACCTTC.

This clone was recorded only once. The chain couples TRBV29-1 to TRBJ1-4; D remains unclear. This CDR3 is built from 15 residues. Deletions cut 5 bases from V and 8 bases from J, with 21 bases between. CDR1 is SQVTM, CDR2 ANQGSEA, per germline. CDR3 region: CSVLLWRLKLEKLFF. The CDR3 DNA follows: TGCAGCGTTCTCCTCTGGAGGCTAAAATTAGAAAAACTGTTTTTT.

The chain couples TRBV4-1 to TRBJ1-1; the D is unclear. Germline CDR1 is MGHRA and CDR2 is YSYEKL. The CDR3 is 13 residues long. With 4 bases removed from V and 0 bases from J, the gap between germline ends came to 6 bases. CDR3 sequence reads: CASSPRMNTEAFF. CDR3 DNA: TGCGCCAGCAGCCCGAGGATGAACACTGAAGCTTTCTTT.

V usage is TRBV29-1 and J usage is TRBJ2-5; D is uncertain. CDR3 length equals 13 residues. Germline V gene lookup returns CDR1 SQVTM and CDR2 ANQGSEA. Trimming removed 6 bases at V and 5 bases at J, with 16 bases between. Written as DNA, the CDR3 is TGCAGCGTCCTACCCGGGTCCATGGAGACCCAGTACTTC. It yields the protein CSVLPGSMETQYF.

The rearrangement joins TRBV12-3 or TRBV12-4 to TRBJ1-5; D call uncertain. Between the trimmed V and J ends, which lost 1 base and 6 bases, there was a span of 7 bases. There are 13 residues in the CDR3. The CDR3 nucleotides read TGTGCCAGCAGTTTAGGCAGTTCTCAGCCCCAGCATTTT. It codes for CASSLGSSQPQHF.

This CDR3 reads CASSEQGGEKLFF. The CDR3 DNA is TGTGCCAGCAGTGAACAGGGTGGGGAAAAACTGTTTTTT. The chain recombines TRBV2 with TRBJ1-4; D may be TRBD1 (5 bases). Germline V CDR1 and CDR2: SNHLY, FYNNEI. The V end was cut by 2 bases, the J end by 8 bases, with 9 bases between. The CDR3 loop spans 13 amino acids.

CDR3 sequence reads: CASSPLGLADRNEQFF. The CDR3 nucleotides are TGTGCCAGCAGCCCACTGGGACTAGCGGACCGCAATGAGCAGTTCTTC. This rearrangement joins TRBV11-2 to TRBJ2-1; 11 bases line up with TRBD2. CDR3 length: 16 amino acids. Trimming at V came to 5 bases and at J to 6 bases, leaving 9 bases not matched to a gene. Germline CDR1 reads SGHAT; CDR2 reads FQNNGV. The variable domain in full, with the rest retrieved from reference TRBV11-2 and TRBJ2-1, is EAGVAQSPRYKIIEKRQSVAFWCNPISGHATLYWYQQILGQGPKLLIQFQNNGVVDDSQLPKDRFSAERLKGVDSTLKIQPAKLEDSAVYLCASSPLGLADRNEQFFGPGTRLTVL.

The chain is built from TRBV5-1 and TRBJ2-3; 10 positions match TRBD2. J was trimmed by 4 bases and V by 3 bases; bases with no gene match: 8. From germline, CDR1 is SGHRS and CDR2 YFSETQ. This CDR3 is 16 amino acids long. The CDR3 loop is CASSSSGTSVADTQYF. The CDR3 bases are TGCGCCAGCAGCTCATCCGGGACTAGCGTTGCAGATACGCAGTATTTT.

This rearrangement joins TRBV3-1 (or the pseudogene TRBV3-2) to TRBJ2-2, with no clear D. Per the germline V gene, CDR1 is LGHDT and CDR2 is YNNKEL (reference sequence). The V gene lost 1 base and the J gene lost 5 bases, with 11 bases spanning the gap. The CDR3 extends over 15 amino acids. CDR3 sequence (DNA): TGTGCCAGCAGCCAAGGGCTCGTCGGGACCGGGGAGCTGTTTTTT. Amino acids: CASSQGLVGTGELFF.

V is TRBV6-5 and J is TRBJ1-2; 9 positions agree with TRBD1. Germline V gene data show CDR1 as MNHEY and CDR2 as SVGAGI. There are 15 residues in the CDR3. J lost 8 bases, V lost 1 base, and 8 bases had no gene match. CDR3 bases: TGTGCCAGCAGTTACTTCAACAGGGGGCGGGAAGGCTACACCTTC. It encodes CASSYFNRGREGYTF.

This chain connects TRBV4-1 to TRBJ2-7, with D possibly matching TRBD1 (6 bases). Germline loops: CDR1 MGHRA, CDR2 YSYEKL. The CDR3 covers 15 residues. Trimming took off 3 bases at V and 5 bases at J, with 17 bases between the two ends. CDR3 bases: TGCGCCAGCAGCCAGACAGCTCAGGGGACCGACGAGCAGTACTTC. Translation gives CASSQTAQGTDEQYF.

The chain recombines TRBV4-1 with TRBJ2-3; D ambiguous. The V gene's germline CDR1 is MGHRA and CDR2 YSYEKL. The CDR3 spans 15 residues. V shed 1 base and J shed 4 bases, with 12 bases lying between them. The CDR3 DNA is TGCGCCAGCAGCCAAGGCGCTGTCGTGGCAGATACGCAGTATTTT. Its protein product is CASSQGAVVADTQYF.

The sample holds a few counts of this clone. The chain joins TRBV6-4 to TRBJ2-1; D is possibly TRBD2 (8 bases). The germline gives CDR1 MRHNA, CDR2 SNTAGT. CDR3 length: 19 residues. The germline V and J ends were trimmed by 2 bases and 7 bases, with 27 bases remaining between them. CDR3 residues: CASSDRGTEKREGLNEQFF. CDR3 DNA sequence: TGTGCCAGCAGTGACCGCGGGACAGAGAAACGGGAGGGCCTAAATGAGCAGTTCTTC.

This clone was seen a handful of times. The CDR3 sequence: CASSEGSIGYTF. In DNA, the CDR3 is TGTGCCAGCAGTGAAGGGTCTATTGGCTACACCTTC. The V gene is TRBV6-1, the J gene TRBJ1-2, with D hard to call. Germline V gene sequence: CDR1 MNHNS, CDR2 SASEGT. Trimming stripped 1 base from V and 7 bases from J, with 7 bases between. The CDR3 is 12 amino acids.

The rearrangement joins TRBV28 to TRBJ2-7; D unclear. CDR1 and CDR2 (germline): MDHEN, SYDVKM. This CDR3 contains 12 residues. Trimming left V 5 bases short and J 7 bases short, with 12 bases between. The CDR3: CASSPHTREQYV. CDR3 in DNA: TGTGCCAGCAGTCCCCATACCAGAGAGCAGTACGTC.

V is TRBV10-3 and J is TRBJ1-6, with D possibly TRBD1 on 5 matching bases. The V gene's germline CDR1 is ENHRY and CDR2 SYGVKD. The CDR3 has 15 residues. Trimming stripped 4 bases from V and 5 bases from J, with 12 bases between. This CDR3 reads CAISAGTGNNSPLHF. CDR3 nucleotides: TGTGCCATCAGTGCTGGAACAGGCAATAATTCACCCCTCCACTTT.

The count of this clone is one. The CDR3 loop reads CAWTPQGIPSEAFF. The CDR3 bases are TGTGCCTGGACTCCTCAGGGAATCCCCTCTGAAGCTTTCTTT. The rearrangement uses TRBV30 and TRBJ1-1, with a weak D call TRBD1 (5 bases). The CDR3 contains 14 residues. With 4 bases removed from V and 6 bases from J, the gap between germline ends came to 18 bases. Germline V gene sequence: CDR1 GTSNPN, CDR2 SVGIG (reference sequence).

This chain uses TRBV24-1 with TRBJ2-5, with TRBD2 matching 7 bases. This CDR3 is built from 16 residues. Germline trimming cut 4 bases from V and 2 bases from J; bases unmatched to any gene: 9. The germline gives CDR1 KGHDR, CDR2 SFDVKD. CDR3 bases: TGTGCCACCAGTGACGGGAGGATAAGCGTGCAAGAGACCCAGTACTTC. Protein product: CATSDGRISVQETQYF.

The sample holds a few counts of this clone. The J gene is TRBJ2-6, the V gene TRBV4-2; no clear D gene. Trimming cost V 1 base and J 0 bases, with 16 bases left between them. Looked up from germline, CDR1 is LGHNA and CDR2 is YNFKEQ. The CDR3 consists of 19 residues. CDR3 nucleotide sequence: TGTGCCAGCAGCCAAGTCTTGGCCGCCCTGTACTCTGGGGCCAACGTCCTGACTTTC. Protein: CASSQVLAALYSGANVLTF.

This clone appeared once. The rearrangement uses TRBV7-9 and TRBJ2-2; no clear D gene. The CDR3 spans 15 residues. The germline CDR1 and CDR2 sequences are SEHNR and FQNEAQ (reference sequence). Trimming removed 3 bases at V and 4 bases at J, with 12 bases between. For the CDR3, the DNA is TGTGCCAGCAGCTTTTTACCCCTATCCACCGGGGAGCTGTTTTTT. It translates to CASSFLPLSTGELFF.

This clone has just one count. The V call is TRBV11-3, the J call TRBJ2-7; TRBD1 is a possible D gene (6 bases). Between the trimmed V and J ends, which lost 0 bases and 1 base, there was a span of 19 bases. The CDR3 is 18 residues long. Germline CDR1 and CDR2: SGHNT and YENEEA. The CDR3: CASSLDIGRDTGSYEQYV. The CDR3 nucleotides are TGTGCCAGCAGCTTAGATATAGGCCGGGACACGGGATCCTACGAGCAGTACGTC.

The rearrangement joins TRBV4-1 to TRBJ2-7, with D possibly matching TRBD1 (5 bases). V gave up 6 bases and J gave up 4 bases, with 10 bases separating them. In germline, CDR1 is MGHRA, CDR2 YSYEKL. The CDR3 is 12 residues long. This chain's CDR3 is CASSRQGYEQYF. DNA of the CDR3: TGCGCCAGCAGTCGCCAGGGTTACGAGCAGTACTTC.

This rearrangement joins TRBV27 to TRBJ2-4; 7 nucleotides match TRBD2. The CDR3 has 13 residues. Unmatched junction bases numbered 8, after V lost 6 bases and J lost 9 bases. Germline V CDR1 and CDR2: MNHEY, SMNVEV (reference sequence). CDR3 bases: TGTGCCAGCAGCGGCGGGAGAACCGGCATTCAGTACTTC. Translating gives CASSGGRTGIQYF.

The rearrangement joins TRBV6-5 to TRBJ1-6; TRBD1 matches at 8 bases. This CDR3 region has 14 residues. The V gene end was trimmed by 7 bases and the J gene end by 7 bases; junction bases not matched to a gene: 6. Germline V gene data show CDR1 as MNHEY and CDR2 as SVGAGI. As DNA, the CDR3 is TGTGCCAGCACCGTGACAGGGGAAAATTCACCCCTCCACTTT. It translates to CASTVTGENSPLHF.

The V gene is TRBV19, the J gene TRBJ2-1; 13 bases fit TRBD2. This CDR3 has 16 residues. J lost 3 bases, V lost 6 bases, and 5 bases had no gene match. The V gene's germline CDR1 is LNHDA and CDR2 SQIVND (reference sequence). This CDR3 is CASSTGTSGVYNEQFF. The CDR3, as DNA: TGTGCCAGTAGCACCGGGACTAGCGGGGTCTACAATGAGCAGTTCTTC.

The J gene is TRBJ2-3, the V gene TRBV2; unclear D gene. Trimming left V 2 bases short and J 0 bases short, with 9 bases between. In germline, CDR1 is SNHLY, CDR2 FYNNEI. The CDR3 is 15 residues long. CDR3 DNA: TGTGCCAGCAGTGAAATTGGGCAGAGCACAGATACGCAGTATTTT. It is translated as CASSEIGQSTDTQYF.

V is TRBV5-6 and J is TRBJ2-3, with a possible D match to TRBD2 (5 bases). The V gene's germline CDR1 is SGHDT and CDR2 YYEEEE. V lost 1 base and J 6 bases, leaving 15 bases between the germline ends. The CDR3 totals 15 residues. CDR3 amino acids: CASSLMREMGDTQYF. CDR3 sequence (DNA): TGTGCCAGCAGCTTGATGAGGGAGATGGGTGATACGCAGTATTTT.

CDR3 amino acids: CATGTGEGYTF. CDR3 coding DNA: TGTGCCACCGGGACAGGGGAAGGCTACACCTTC. The J gene is TRBJ1-2, the V gene TRBV6-5; TRBD1 aligns across 10 bases. This CDR3 has 11 residues. Germline CDR1 and CDR2: MNHEY and SVGAGI. Trimming at V came to 10 bases and at J to 8 bases, leaving 4 bases not matched to a gene.